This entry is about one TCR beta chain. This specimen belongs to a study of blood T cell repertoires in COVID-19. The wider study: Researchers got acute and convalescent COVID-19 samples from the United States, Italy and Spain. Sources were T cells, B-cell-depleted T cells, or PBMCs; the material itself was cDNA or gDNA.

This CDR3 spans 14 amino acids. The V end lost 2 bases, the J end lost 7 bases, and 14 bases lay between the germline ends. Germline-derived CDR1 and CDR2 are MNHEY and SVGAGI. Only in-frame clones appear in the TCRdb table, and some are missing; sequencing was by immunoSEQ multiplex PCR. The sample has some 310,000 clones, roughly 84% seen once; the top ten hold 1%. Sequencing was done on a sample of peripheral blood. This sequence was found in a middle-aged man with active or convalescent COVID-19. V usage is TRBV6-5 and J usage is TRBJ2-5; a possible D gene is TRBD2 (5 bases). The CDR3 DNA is TGTGCCAGCAGTTACCCCGATAGCGCGGGGACCCAGTACTTC. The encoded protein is CASSYPDSAGTQYF.